A selection of T cell receptor beta chains follows, all from one sample in a study of identical twins. Each CDR3 protein is one row after TCRdb ran MiXCR on the 5' RACE reads. The table includes under 300,000 distinct CDR3 sequences, 6.5% detected once. This sample also appeared in a second study, on T cells expressing NK-cell markers.

Material: CD8+ T cells sorted from blood. All receptors derive from a woman between 18 and 29 years old in good health. The CDR3 runs from the conserved cysteine through the conserved F or W. The D gene is left open where the match is weak. Clone size, where shown, is once, few, many, or a class for clones that have expanded.

>TRBJ1-1|TRBV6-1|NA|few
CASSEALGENTEAFF
TGTGCCAGCAGTGAAGCTCTCGGGGAAAACACTGAAGCTTTCTTT
>TRBJ1-1|TRBV7-9|TRBD1|NA
CASSSPRGGQLEAFF
TGTGCCAGCAGCTCCCCCAGGGGGGGGCAGCTTGAAGCTTTCTTT
>TRBJ2-3|TRBV7-9|NA|few
CASSSSLANKGDTQYF
TGTGCCAGCAGTTCCTCCCTAGCGAATAAGGGAGATACGCAGTATTTT
>TRBJ2-1|TRBV12-3/TRBV12-4|NA|many
CASSSVGVRSYNEQFF
TGTGCCAGCAGTTCCGTGGGGGTACGGTCCTACAATGAGCAGTTCTTC
>TRBJ2-3|TRBV5-1|NA|many
CASSTVGPSGTDTQYF
TGCGCCAGCAGCACCGTGGGCCCATCAGGCACAGATACGCAGTATTTT
>TRBJ2-7|TRBV20-1|NA|many
CSAFPGGPLEQYF
TGCAGTGCTTTCCCCGGGGGCCCCCTCGAGCAGTACTTC
>TRBJ2-5|TRBV7-2|TRBD2|NA
CASSLAGLAVETQYF
TGTGCCAGCAGCTTAGCGGGACTAGCTGTAGAGACCCAGTACTTC
>TRBJ2-2|TRBV7-9|TRBD2|few
CASSPRFTSGRTGELFF
TGTGCCAGCAGCCCCCGGTTCACTAGCGGGAGAACCGGGGAGCTGTTTTTT
>TRBJ2-7|TRBV12-3/TRBV12-4|NA|many
CASSSTGSISYEQYF
TGTGCCAGCAGTTCGACAGGCTCGATCTCCTACGAGCAGTACTTC
>TRBJ1-1|TRBV20-1|NA|few
CSAYVRFQAFF
TGCAGTGCGTACGTAAGGTTTCAAGCTTTCTTT
>TRBJ2-1|TRBV29-1|TRBD2|few
CSVEIAGAGNEQFF
TGCAGCGTTGAAATAGCGGGAGCTGGGAATGAGCAGTTCTTC
>TRBJ2-1|TRBV12-3/TRBV12-4|TRBD2|many
CASRYGTSGYNEQFF
TGTGCCAGCAGATACGGGACTAGCGGCTACAATGAGCAGTTCTTC
>TRBJ2-7|TRBV20-1|NA|NA
CSARDNEENEQYF
TGCAGTGCTAGAGATAATGAAGAAAACGAGCAGTACTTC
>TRBJ1-2|TRBV9|NA|NA
CASSADGRGYTF
TGTGCCAGCAGCGCGGACGGTCGGGGCTACACCTTC
>TRBJ2-1|TRBV25-1|TRBD2|few
CASTGLAELPYNEQFF
TGTGCCAGCACCGGGCTAGCGGAGCTTCCCTACAATGAGCAGTTCTTC
>TRBJ2-1|TRBV29-1|TRBD2|many
CSGGLVRNEQFF
TGCAGCGGTGGACTAGTCCGGAATGAGCAGTTCTTC
>TRBJ2-1|TRBV2|TRBD1|many
CASSPGQGVGNEQFF
TGTGCCAGCTCACCGGGACAGGGGGTTGGTAATGAGCAGTTCTTC
>TRBJ2-7|TRBV27|NA|few
CASSLEPSYYEQYF
TGTGCCAGCAGTTTAGAACCTAGCTATTACGAGCAGTACTTC
>TRBJ2-6|TRBV9|NA|few
CASSVSSGSGANVLTF
TGTGCCAGCAGCGTATCTTCAGGGTCTGGGGCCAACGTCCTGACTTTC
>TRBJ2-3|TRBV7-9|NA|few
CASTSREGTQYF
TGTGCCAGCACGTCCCGAGAAGGCACGCAGTATTTT
>TRBJ1-5|TRBV12-3/TRBV12-4|NA|few
CASRPGLKQPQHF
TGTGCCAGCCGACCCGGACTGAAGCAGCCCCAGCATTTT
>TRBJ2-3|TRBV20-1|TRBD2|many
CSASGGGTDTQYF
TGCAGTGCTAGTGGGGGGGGCACAGATACGCAGTATTTT
>TRBJ2-7|TRBV27|NA|NA
CASSLQASSEQYF
TGTGCCAGCAGTCTCCAGGCCTCTAGCGAGCAGTACTTC
>TRBJ2-1|TRBV4-1|TRBD1|NA
CASSQGGFGTVYNEQFF
TGCGCCAGCAGCCAAGGGGGGTTCGGGACAGTATACAATGAGCAGTTCTTC
>TRBJ2-7|TRBV4-3|NA|few
CASSQGVGASSYEQYF
TGCGCCAGCAGCCAAGGGGTGGGGGCCAGCTCCTACGAGCAGTACTTC
>TRBJ2-5|TRBV20-1|NA|few
CSAREETQYF
TGCAGTGCTAGGGAGGAGACCCAGTACTTC
>TRBJ2-7|TRBV27|TRBD1|many
CASRVQGTSYEQYF
TGTGCCAGCAGGGTACAGGGGACCTCCTACGAGCAGTACTTC
>TRBJ2-3|TRBV7-9|NA|few
CASSQGPSGTDTQYF
TGTGCCAGCAGCCAGGGACCCTCTGGGACAGATACGCAGTATTTT
>TRBJ1-2|TRBV29-1|TRBD1|many
CSIPDTTGEGYTF
TGCAGCATTCCCGATACCACAGGGGAAGGGTACACCTTC
>TRBJ1-3|TRBV7-6|NA|few
CASSPDGTSGNTIYF
TGTGCCAGCAGCCCGGACGGGACCTCTGGAAACACCATATATTTT
>TRBJ2-1|TRBV3-1|TRBD2|many
CASTSPSSGGSYNEQFF
TGTGCCAGCACCTCCCCTAGTAGCGGGGGTTCCTACAATGAGCAGTTCTTC
>TRBJ2-7|TRBV7-9|NA|many
CASSPVGYYEQYF
TGTGCCAGCAGCCCGGTTGGGTACTACGAGCAGTACTTC
>TRBJ2-1|TRBV20-1|NA|NA
CSARLVGEQFF
TGCAGTGCTAGACTAGTCGGGGAGCAGTTCTTC
>TRBJ2-3|TRBV29-1|TRBD2|few
CSVGGGEADTQYF
TGCAGCGTTGGGGGAGGGGAAGCAGATACGCAGTATTTT
>TRBJ2-7|TRBV11-2|NA|NA
CASSLGEGPYEQYF
TGTGCCAGCAGCTTAGGCGAGGGCCCCTACGAGCAGTACTTC
>TRBJ2-7|TRBV7-9|TRBD1|many
CASSLNRGSIYEQYF
TGTGCCAGCAGCTTAAACAGGGGCTCAATCTACGAGCAGTACTTC
>TRBJ2-1|TRBV4-3|TRBD2|many
CASSLTSGSYNEQFF
TGCGCCAGCAGCCTAACTAGCGGGAGCTACAATGAGCAGTTCTTC
>TRBJ2-5|TRBV5-6|TRBD1|many
CASSLGTGQETQYF
TGTGCCAGCAGCTTAGGGACAGGACAAGAGACCCAGTACTTC
>TRBJ2-5|TRBV7-8|NA|few
CASSRGLGGETQYF
TGTGCCAGCAGCCGAGGACTGGGAGGAGAGACCCAGTACTTC
>TRBJ1-2|TRBV27|TRBD1|NA
CASSSLLQGVGYGYTF
TGTGCCAGCAGTTCATTATTACAGGGGGTCGGCTATGGCTACACCTTC
>TRBJ2-7|TRBV13|TRBD2|NA
CASALAGVNEQYF
TGTGCCAGCGCCCTAGCGGGAGTTAACGAGCAGTACTTC
>TRBJ1-1|TRBV6-5|NA|few
CASSFGGTTPSSEAFF
TGTGCCAGCAGTTTTGGGGGGACAACCCCATCCAGTGAAGCTTTCTTT
>TRBJ2-7|TRBV29-1|NA|NA
CSVESPGQYYEQYF
TGCAGCGTTGAATCACCGGGGCAGTACTACGAGCAGTACTTC
>TRBJ2-7|TRBV3-1|NA|NA
CASSRSVFPQQGRDYEQYF
TGTGCCAGCAGCAGATCCGTCTTTCCCCAACAGGGAAGGGACTACGAGCAGTACTTC
>TRBJ2-1|TRBV30|NA|NA
CAGAGTHNEQFF
TGTGCCGGCGCGGGAACCCACAATGAGCAGTTCTTC
>TRBJ2-3|TRBV3-1|TRBD1|many
CASSHLPGQSTDTQYF
TGTGCCAGCAGCCATCTTCCGGGACAGAGCACAGATACGCAGTATTTT
>TRBJ2-7|TRBV7-9|NA|many
CASSPLGALSHEQYF
TGTGCCAGCAGCCCCCTAGGGGCTCTATCTCACGAGCAGTACTTC
>TRBJ2-1|TRBV20-1|NA|NA
CSAPRTRDYEQFF
TGCAGTGCCCCTCGGACACGGGACTATGAGCAGTTCTTC
>TRBJ1-6|TRBV12-3/TRBV12-4|NA|few
CASSEGSSPLHF
TGTGCCAGCAGTGAGGGGTCTTCACCCCTCCACTTT
>TRBJ2-7|TRBV9|NA|few
CASSVDGGVGLYEQYF
TGTGCCAGCAGCGTAGATGGCGGAGTTGGTCTTTACGAGCAGTACTTC
>TRBJ1-2|TRBV20-1|TRBD1|few
CSAYTGTGRYNTF
TGCAGTGCTTATACCGGGACAGGGAGGTATAACACCTTC
>TRBJ2-7|TRBV27|TRBD2|many
CASSTLAGGINEQYF
TGTGCCAGCAGTACGCTAGCGGGAGGGATCAACGAGCAGTACTTC
>TRBJ2-1|TRBV2|NA|few
CASVDRDYYNEQFF
TGTGCCAGCGTGGACAGGGACTACTACAATGAGCAGTTCTTC
>TRBJ1-1|TRBV27|NA|NA
CASRGSGLNTEAFF
TGTGCCAGCAGGGGTTCGGGTCTGAACACTGAAGCTTTCTTT
>TRBJ2-7|TRBV9|TRBD1|few
CASSAPGTGGYEQYF
TGTGCCAGCAGCGCCCCCGGGACAGGGGGCTACGAGCAGTACTTC
>TRBJ2-5|TRBV9|NA|few
CASSSRQSQETQYF
TGTGCCAGCAGCTCGCGACAGTCCCAAGAGACCCAGTACTTC
>TRBJ2-1|TRBV6-5|NA|many
CASSYGMGQFF
TGTGCCAGCAGTTACGGCATGGGGCAGTTCTTC
>TRBJ2-7|TRBV7-9|NA|few
CASSSPGEQYF
TGTGCCAGCAGCTCTCCAGGCGAGCAGTACTTC
>TRBJ1-3|TRBV10-2|NA|NA
CASSELGNTIYF
TGCGCCAGCAGTGAGTTGGGAAACACCATATATTTT
>TRBJ1-1|TRBV5-1|TRBD1|NA
CASSAFGQGDTEAFF
TGCGCCAGCAGCGCCTTTGGACAGGGAGACACTGAAGCTTTCTTT